The TCR beta chain under discussion was sequenced for a study of T cell repertoires in cytomegalovirus infection. Study-level information: Recently identified HLA-C-restricted CMV epitopes were used, and well-studied HLA-B-restricted CMV epitopes were used as well. The study's findings and limits: Carriers of CMV plus the relevant HLA were identified by cumulative public TCR beta family frequency.

As regards this clonotype: Its specificity is not known.

TCRdb used MiXCR to reprocess the reads, holding one entry per CDR3 protein. The sample yields hundreds of thousands of distinct CDR3 sequences, around 29% seen once. The CDR3 totals 15 residues. CDR1 is MDHEN and CDR2 is SYDVKM in the germline V gene. V lost 3 bases and J 2 bases, leaving 12 bases between the germline ends. The genes are TRBV28 and TRBJ2-3, with no clear D. The sequence derives from a human donor in good health (CMV status not recorded). Some clones in this sample may be carry-over from other donors' samples. Specimen: cultured CD8+ T cells from PBMCs, collected from culture after CMV antigen stimulation. This CDR3 reads CASSLSDIHTDTQYF. CDR3 bases: TGTGCCAGCAGTTTGAGCGATATCCACACAGATACGCAGTATTTT.